The sequence of this TCR beta chain was determined in a study of T cell responses to AZD1222 COVID-19 vaccine. This CDR3 has 15 residues. Per germline, CDR1 LNHDA and CDR2 SQIVND (reference sequence). V gave up 6 bases and J gave up 2 bases; unmatched junction bases: 6. TCRdb's table, derived via immunoSEQ multiplex PCR, lists solely in-frame clones and lacks some. The data contain approximately 150,000 clones, about 89% of them seen just once; the ten biggest clones take up about 1.9%. The gene calls are TRBV19 and TRBJ1-5, with 8 bases identical to TRBD1. Sequencing was performed on peripheral blood, taken on day 0 of AZD1222 vaccination. The receptor comes from an adult in good health. The CDR3 sequence: CASRGEGQGNQPQHF. In nucleotides, the CDR3 is TGTGCCAGTAGGGGAGAGGGACAGGGCAATCAGCCCCAGCATTTT.